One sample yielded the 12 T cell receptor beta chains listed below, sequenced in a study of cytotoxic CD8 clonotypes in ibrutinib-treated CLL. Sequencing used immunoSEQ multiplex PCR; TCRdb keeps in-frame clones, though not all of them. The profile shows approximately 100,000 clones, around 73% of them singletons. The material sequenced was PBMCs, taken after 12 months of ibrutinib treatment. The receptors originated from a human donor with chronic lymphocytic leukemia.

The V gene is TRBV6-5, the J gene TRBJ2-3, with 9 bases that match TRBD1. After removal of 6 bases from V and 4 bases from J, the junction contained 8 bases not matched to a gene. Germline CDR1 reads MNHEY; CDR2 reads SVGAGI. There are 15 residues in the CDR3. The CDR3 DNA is TGTGCCAGCAGGCTACAGGGGGCTCACCCAGATACGCAGTATTTT. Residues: CASRLQGAHPDTQYF.

The DNA for the CDR3 is TGTGCCAGCAGCTTAGGGGTGGCAGGGGGCCTAGAGACCCAGTACTTC. This encodes CASSLGVAGGLETQYF. The J gene is TRBJ2-5, the V gene TRBV7-2; 8 bases agree with TRBD1. The V gene's germline CDR1 is SGHTA and CDR2 FQGNSA. The length of the CDR3 is 16 residues. Losses at the gene ends were 1 base for V and 4 bases for J; bases not matched to a gene: 8.

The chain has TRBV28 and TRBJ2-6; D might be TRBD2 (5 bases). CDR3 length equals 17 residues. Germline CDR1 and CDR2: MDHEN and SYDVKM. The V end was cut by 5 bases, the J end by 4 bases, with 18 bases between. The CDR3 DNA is TGTGCCAGCAGTGTGTGGGGAGACGGGTCCGGGGCCAACGTCCTGACTTTC. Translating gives CASSVWGDGSGANVLTF.

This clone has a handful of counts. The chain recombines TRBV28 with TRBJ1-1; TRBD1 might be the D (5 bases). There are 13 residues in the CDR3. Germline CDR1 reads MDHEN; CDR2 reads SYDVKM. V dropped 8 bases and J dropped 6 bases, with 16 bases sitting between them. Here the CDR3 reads CASRTSDHPEAFF. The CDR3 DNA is TGTGCCAGCCGGACATCAGACCACCCTGAAGCTTTCTTT. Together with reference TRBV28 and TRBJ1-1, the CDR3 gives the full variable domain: DVKVTQSSRYLVKRTGEKVFLECVQDMDHENMFWYRQDPGLGLRLIYFSYDVKMKEKGDIPEGYSVSREKKERFSLILESASTNQTSMYLCASRTSDHPEAFFGQGTRLTVV.

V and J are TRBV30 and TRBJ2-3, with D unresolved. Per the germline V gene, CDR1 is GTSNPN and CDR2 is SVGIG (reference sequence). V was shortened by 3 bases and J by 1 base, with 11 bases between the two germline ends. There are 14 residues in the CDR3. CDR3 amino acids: CAWRSFAGTDTQYF. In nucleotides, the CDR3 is TGTGCCTGGAGGTCCTTCGCGGGCACAGATACGCAGTATTTT.

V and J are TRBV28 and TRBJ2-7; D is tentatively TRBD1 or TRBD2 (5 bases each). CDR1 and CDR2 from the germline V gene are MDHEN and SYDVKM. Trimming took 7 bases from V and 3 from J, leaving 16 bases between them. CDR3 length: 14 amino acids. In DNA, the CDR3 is TGTGCCAGCATCCCCGGGACGTTAGTCTACGAGCAGTACTTC. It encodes CASIPGTLVYEQYF.

CDR3 amino acids: CASSVGQAISYNEQFF. The CDR3 DNA is TGTGCCAGCAGCGTGGGACAGGCCATTTCCTACAATGAGCAGTTCTTC. V gene TRBV5-4 combines with J gene TRBJ2-1; 8 nucleotides agree with TRBD1. CDR1 is SGHNT and CDR2 is YYREEE in the germline V gene (reference sequence). This CDR3 region has 16 residues. V gave up 4 bases and J gave up 1 base; unmatched junction bases: 7.

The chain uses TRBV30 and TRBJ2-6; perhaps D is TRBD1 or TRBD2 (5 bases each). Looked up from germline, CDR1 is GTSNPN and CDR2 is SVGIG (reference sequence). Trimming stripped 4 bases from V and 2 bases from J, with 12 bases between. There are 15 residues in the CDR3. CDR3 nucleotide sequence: TGTGCCTGGAAGGCAGGGCGGGCTGGGGCCAACGTCCTGACTTTC. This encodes CAWKAGRAGANVLTF.

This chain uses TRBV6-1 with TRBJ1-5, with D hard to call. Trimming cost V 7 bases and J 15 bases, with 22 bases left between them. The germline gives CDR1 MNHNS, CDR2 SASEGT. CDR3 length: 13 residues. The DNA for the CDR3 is TGTGCCAGCAAGAGGGAGGGAGCCCCTCTTCCGCATTTT. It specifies CASKREGAPLPHF.

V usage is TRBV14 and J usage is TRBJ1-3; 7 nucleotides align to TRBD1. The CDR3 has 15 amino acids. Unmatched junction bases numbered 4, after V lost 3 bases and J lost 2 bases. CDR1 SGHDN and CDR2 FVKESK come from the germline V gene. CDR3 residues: CASSQVTGAGNTIYF. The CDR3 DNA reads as TGTGCCAGCAGCCAGGTAACAGGGGCTGGAAACACCATATATTTT.

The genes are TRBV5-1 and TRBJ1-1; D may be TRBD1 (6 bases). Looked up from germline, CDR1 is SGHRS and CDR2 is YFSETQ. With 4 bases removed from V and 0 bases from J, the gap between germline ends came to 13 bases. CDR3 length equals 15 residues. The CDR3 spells CASSQGSHMNTEAFF. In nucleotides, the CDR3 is TGCGCCAGCAGCCAGGGGTCTCACATGAACACTGAAGCTTTCTTT.

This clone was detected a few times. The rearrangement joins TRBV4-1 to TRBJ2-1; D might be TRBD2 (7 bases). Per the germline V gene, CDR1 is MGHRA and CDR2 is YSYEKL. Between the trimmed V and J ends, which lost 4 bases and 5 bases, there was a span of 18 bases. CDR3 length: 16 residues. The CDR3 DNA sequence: TGCGCCAGCAGCCCAGGGAACGGGGGGCTAGACAATGAGCAGTTCTTC. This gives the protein CASSPGNGGLDNEQFF.